This TCR beta chain was documented in a study of beta chain features in type 1 diabetes. The study's findings and limits: The similarity of naive, central memory and Treg TCRB repertoires appeared greater among patients than among healthy donors.

Expressed TCRB transcripts were sequenced, since all the RNA that had been isolated was reverse transcribed. Using immunoSEQ multiplex PCR, the repertoire was profiled, and TCRdb retains in-frame clones only, with some absent. The profile covers hundreds of thousands of clones, with approximately 15% appearing a single time and less than 0.04% taken by the ten largest. V lost 2 bases and J 14 bases, leaving 13 bases between the germline ends. The CDR3 is 11 amino acids. In germline, CDR1 is SGHDT, CDR2 YYEEEE. This clone was seen a few times. Its specificity is unknown. Sequenced input: naive CD4+ T cells from blood. The V gene is TRBV5-6, the J gene TRBJ1-2, with a tentative D call TRBD1 (6 bases). The clonotype was recovered from a man aged 30 to 45 in good health. The CDR3 nucleotides read TGTGCCAGCAGCTTTTCGGGGGCGCGGACCTTC. Protein: CASSFSGARTF.